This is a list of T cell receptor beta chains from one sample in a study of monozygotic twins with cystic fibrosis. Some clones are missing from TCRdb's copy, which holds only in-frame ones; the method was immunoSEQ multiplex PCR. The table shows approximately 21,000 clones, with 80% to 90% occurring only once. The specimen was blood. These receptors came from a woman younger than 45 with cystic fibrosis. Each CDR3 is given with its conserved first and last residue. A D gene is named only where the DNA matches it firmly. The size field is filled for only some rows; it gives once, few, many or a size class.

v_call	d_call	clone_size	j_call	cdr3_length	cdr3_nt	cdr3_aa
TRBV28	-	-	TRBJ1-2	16	TGTGCCAGCACCTCTGGGACCTTCTCGTTCGGCTATGGCTACACCTTC	CASTSGTFSFGYGYTF
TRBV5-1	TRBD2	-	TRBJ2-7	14	TGCGCCAGCAGCTTCGGGGGGATAGGATACGAGCAGTACTTC	CASSFGGIGYEQYF
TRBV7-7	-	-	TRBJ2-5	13	TGTGCCTCCGCTCCGACAGTTCAAGAGACCCAGTACTTC	CASAPTVQETQYF
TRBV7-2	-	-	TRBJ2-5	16	TGTGCCAGCAGAATGCCCGGGACTGCAAGCCAAGAGACCCAGTACTTC	CASRMPGTASQETQYF
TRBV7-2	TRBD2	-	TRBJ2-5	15	TGTGCCAGCAGCTTCGGACCGGGAGGGCAAGAGACCCAGTACTTC	CASSFGPGGQETQYF
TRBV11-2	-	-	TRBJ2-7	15	TGTGCCAGCAGCCGGCTGGGGAATACGCTCAGCGAGCAGTACTTC	CASSRLGNTLSEQYF
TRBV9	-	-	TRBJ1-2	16	TGTGCCAGCAGCGTTGACAGCCAAGGTATATACTATGGCTACACCTTC	CASSVDSQGIYYGYTF
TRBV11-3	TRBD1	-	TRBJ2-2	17	TGTGCCAGCAGCTCCCGGACAGGGTTTAAAGTGGCCGGGGAGCTGTTTTTT	CASSSRTGFKVAGELFF
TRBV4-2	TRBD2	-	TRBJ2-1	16	TGTGCCAGCAGCCCCCGACTAGCGGGGGTCGACAATGAGCAGTTCTTC	CASSPRLAGVDNEQFF
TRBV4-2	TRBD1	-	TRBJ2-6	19	TGTGCCAGCAGCCAAGATTGGGACAGGGGATTGTCTGGGGCCAACGTCCTGACTTTC	CASSQDWDRGLSGANVLTF
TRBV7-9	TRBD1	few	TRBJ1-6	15	TGTGCCAGCAGCCTTGGACAGGGCTATAATTCACCCCTCCACTTT	CASSLGQGYNSPLHF
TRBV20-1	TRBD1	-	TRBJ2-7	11	TGCAGTGCTAGAGAGGACAGGGAGCAGTACTTC	CSAREDREQYF
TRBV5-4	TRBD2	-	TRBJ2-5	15	TGTGCCAGCAGCCGACGTAGCGGGGGAAAAGAGACCCAGTACTTC	CASSRRSGGKETQYF
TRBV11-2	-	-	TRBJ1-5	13	TGTGCCAGCAGCTCAAGCCAGAATCAGCCCCAGCATTTT	CASSSSQNQPQHF
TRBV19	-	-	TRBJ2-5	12	TGTGCCAGTAGTATAGACAGGGGGACCCAGTACTTC	CASSIDRGTQYF
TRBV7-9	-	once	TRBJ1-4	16	TGTGCCAGCCGAGGAGTCACTGGGGCTAAGGCGGAAAAACTGTTTTTT	CASRGVTGAKAEKLFF
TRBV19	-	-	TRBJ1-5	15	TGTGCCAGTAGTATAGAAGTATATAGCAATCAGCCCCAGCATTTT	CASSIEVYSNQPQHF
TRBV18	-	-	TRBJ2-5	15	TGTGCCAGCTCGCCTAGGCAGGGGTACCAAGAGACCCAGTACTTC	CASSPRQGYQETQYF
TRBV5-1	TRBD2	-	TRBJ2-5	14	TGCGCCAGCAAAAGCGGGGGACCCCAAGAGACCCAGTACTTC	CASKSGGPQETQYF
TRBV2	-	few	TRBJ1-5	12	TGTGCCAGCAAAAGGGGTGGGCAGCCCCAGCATTTT	CASKRGGQPQHF
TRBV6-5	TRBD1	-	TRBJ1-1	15	TGTGCCAGCAGTTACTCGAGACAGGGAGTGACTGAAGCTTTCTTT	CASSYSRQGVTEAFF
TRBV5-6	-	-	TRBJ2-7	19	TGTGCCAGCAGCGGCCCGGGACACGCGACATCCTTAAGGCGCTACGAGCAGTACTTC	CASSGPGHATSLRRYEQYF
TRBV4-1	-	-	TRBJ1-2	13	TGCGCCAGCAGCCCCCGGCAGGACGGTGGCTACACCTTC	CASSPRQDGGYTF
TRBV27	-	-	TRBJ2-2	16	TGTGCCAGCAGTTTTCAGGGCTCATGGAACACCGGGGAGCTGTTTTTT	CASSFQGSWNTGELFF
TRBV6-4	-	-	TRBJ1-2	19	TGTGCCAGCAGTGACACGTCTCGGGGGATCGGGGGGCGTGACTATGGCTACACCTTC	CASSDTSRGIGGRDYGYTF
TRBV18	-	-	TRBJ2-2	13	TGTGCCAGCTCACGCGGGGACCACGGGGAGCTGTTTTTT	CASSRGDHGELFF
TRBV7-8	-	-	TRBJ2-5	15	TGTGCCAGCAGCTTAGAGGGGTATCTAGGGGAGACCCAGTACTTC	CASSLEGYLGETQYF
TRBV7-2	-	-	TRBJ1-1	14	TGTGCCAGCAGCTTACAGAGCATGAACACTGAAGCTTTCTTT	CASSLQSMNTEAFF
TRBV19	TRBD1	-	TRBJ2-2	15	TGTGCCAGTACGCAGGGACAGGCCAACACCGGGGAGCTGTTTTTT	CASTQGQANTGELFF
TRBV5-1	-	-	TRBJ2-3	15	TGCGCCAGCAGCCCGGGTGCTGTTGGGGGAGATACGCAGTATTTT	CASSPGAVGGDTQYF
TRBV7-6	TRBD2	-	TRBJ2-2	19	TGTGCCAGCAGCCTCTGGACTAGCGGGGGCTCCAAGAACACCGGGGAGCTGTTTTTT	CASSLWTSGGSKNTGELFF
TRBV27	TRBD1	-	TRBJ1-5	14	TGTGCCAGCAGTCCCGGACAGGGCAATCAGCCCCAGCATTTT	CASSPGQGNQPQHF
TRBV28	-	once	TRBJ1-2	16	TGTGCCAGCAGTTCCCCACCTGTGGGGCCTATCTATGGCTACACCTTC	CASSSPPVGPIYGYTF
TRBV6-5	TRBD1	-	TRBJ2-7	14	TGTGCCAGCAGTCTCAGGGGGCTGGGCTACGAGCAGTACTTC	CASSLRGLGYEQYF
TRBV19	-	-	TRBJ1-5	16	TGTGCCAGTAGTATAGGGGAATATGGGAGCAATCAGCCCCAGCATTTT	CASSIGEYGSNQPQHF
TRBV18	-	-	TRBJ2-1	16	TGTGCCAGCTCACCACCGACGGGAATATCCTACAATGAGCAGTTCTTC	CASSPPTGISYNEQFF
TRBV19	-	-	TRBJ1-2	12	TGTGCCAGTAGTAGGACAGAGTATGGCTACACCTTC	CASSRTEYGYTF
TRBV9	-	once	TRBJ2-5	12	TGTGCCAGCAGCCCCCTAGGAGAGACCCAGTACTTC	CASSPLGETQYF
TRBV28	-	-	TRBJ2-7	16	TGTGCCAGCACTACTAAGTTGTCGGGGACGCTCTACGAGCAGTACTTC	CASTTKLSGTLYEQYF
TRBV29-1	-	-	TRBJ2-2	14	TGCAGCGTTGAAAGTCAAACGCCGACCGGGGAGCTGTTTTTT	CSVESQTPTGELFF
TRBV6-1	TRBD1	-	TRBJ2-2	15	TGTGCCACCACAGTGGATGCAGGGGGCGCCGGGGAGCTGTTTTTT	CATTVDAGGAGELFF
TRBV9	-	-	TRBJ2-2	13	TGTGCCAGCAGCGTAGAGGTGGCCGGGGAGCTGTTTTTT	CASSVEVAGELFF